This TCR beta chain was recorded in a study of shared clonotypes between healthy human individuals. Regarding the study as a whole: Memory subsets had estimated richness that was generally smaller than that of naive subsets. A handful of donors had around 5% of their naive CD4 clonotypes in common.

For every subset, genomic DNA was evenly distributed across several immunoSEQ plates. Method: immunoSEQ multiplex PCR; TCRdb's copy keeps in-frame clones and lacks some. Here the sample spans some 500,000 clones, around 96% being singletons. Caucasian adults living in Nashville, Tennessee, provided all samples. This CDR3 is built from 14 residues. The J segment lost 2 bases and the V segment lost 4 bases, leaving 2 bases of the junction unmatched. Germline CDR1 and CDR2: MNHEY and SVGAGI. About this clone: What it recognizes is unknown.

The receptor was isolated from a woman aged 25 to 45 in good health. The material sequenced was naive CD4+ T cells sorted from blood. As for subset: CD45RA+ positively selected. This rearrangement joins TRBV6-5 to TRBJ2-7; 10 bases are shared with TRBD2. This CDR3 is CASSWTSGPYEQYF. Here the CDR3 DNA reads TGTGCCAGCAGTTGGACTAGCGGCCCCTACGAGCAGTACTTC.